The 26 T cell receptor beta chains below come from one sample, sequenced in a study of regulatory T cells in long-lasting Graves disease. TCR beta libraries were built with iRepertoire HTBI primers and Arm-PCR of CDR3 regions. One entry per CDR3 protein, called by TCRdb with MiXCR from the multiplex PCR reads. The sample shows some 560,000 distinct CDR3 sequences, roughly 15% of them seen only once. Indicated time point: newly diagnosed GD, antithyroid drugs for less than 3 months. The TCR library was made from RNA extracted from PBMCs. Another study also made use of these data, one on T cells in Graves' hyperthyroidism and ophthalmopathy.

The sample consisted of peripheral blood mononuclear cells (PBMCs), taken at new diagnosis, from a patient treated with antithyroid drugs. The receptors were gathered from a middle-aged woman with Graves disease.

This clonotype was seen many times. J is TRBJ1-1 and V is TRBV12-3 or TRBV12-4; 7 positions agree with TRBD1. There are 13 residues in the CDR3. The ends lost 6 bases at V and 11 bases at J; junction bases unmatched: 12. The CDR3 region is CASRPPATGNAFF. The CDR3 DNA follows: TGTGCCAGCAGGCCCCCCGCGACAGGGAACGCTTTCTTT.

V is TRBV28 and J is TRBJ1-1; a possible D gene is TRBD1 (5 bases). The CDR3 has 12 residues. The V and J ends lost 3 bases and 11 bases respectively, with 13 bases between them. Per the germline V gene, CDR1 is MDHEN and CDR2 is SYDVKM. The CDR3, as DNA: TGTGCCAGCAGTTTTAGGGGACTCAGGGCTTTCTTT. Residues: CASSFRGLRAFF.

The CDR3 bases are TGTGCCACCCGGACTAGCGGGGGAACAGATACGCAGTATTTT. Translating gives CATRTSGGTDTQYF. This chain joins TRBV19 and TRBJ2-3; TRBD2 agrees at 13 bases. Germline values: CDR1 LNHDA, CDR2 SQIVND (reference sequence). The J segment lost 3 bases and the V segment lost 10 bases, leaving 4 bases of the junction unmatched. This CDR3 is built from 14 residues.

This clonotype was detected many times. This rearrangement joins TRBV20-1 to TRBJ2-1; 7 bases align to TRBD2. CDR1 and CDR2 from the germline V gene are DFQATT and SNEGSKA (reference sequence). The trim removed 3 bases at V and 2 bases at J, leaving 1 base unmatched. The CDR3 is 13 residues long. CDR3: CSASGLAYNEQFF. The CDR3 DNA sequence: TGCAGTGCTAGCGGACTAGCCTACAATGAGCAGTTCTTC.

This clonotype was observed a few times. The chain joins TRBV5-5 to TRBJ1-2; weak D call: TRBD1 (5 bases). The germline gives CDR1 SGHKS, CDR2 YYEKEE (reference sequence). The CDR3 is 16 residues long. The V gene lost 1 base and the J gene lost 6 bases, with 19 bases spanning the gap. The CDR3 protein is CASSLSAGTVGHGYTF. As DNA, the CDR3 is TGTGCCAGCAGCTTGTCCGCCGGGACGGTGGGCCATGGCTACACCTTC.

Comments on this clonotype: This could be a read error, since a much larger clone is one nucleotide away. The chain couples TRBV11-1 to TRBJ2-3; D remains ambiguous. Germline lookup yields CDR1 SGHAT and CDR2 FQDESV (reference sequence). CDR3 length equals 15 residues. The V end lost 1 base, the J end lost 4 bases, and 12 bases lay between the germline ends. Written as DNA, the CDR3 is TGTGCCAGCAGCTTAGGCAAGGAGCAGGCAGATACGCAGTATTTT. It translates to CASSLGKEQADTQYF.

This clonotype was picked up many times. V usage is TRBV5-1 and J usage is TRBJ1-1, with D hard to call. The V gene lost 3 bases and the J gene lost 2 bases, with 11 bases spanning the gap. CDR3 length equals 14 residues. Looked up from germline, CDR1 is SGHRS and CDR2 is YFSETQ. This CDR3 reads CASSSGRGNTEAFF. The CDR3 DNA reads as TGCGCCAGCAGCTCCGGACGGGGTAACACTGAAGCTTTCTTT.

This clonotype showed up many times. The genes are TRBV7-9 and TRBJ1-1; D ambiguous. The CDR3 loop spans 14 amino acids. CDR1 is SEHNR and CDR2 is FQNEAQ in the germline V gene (reference sequence). Trimming removed 5 bases from V and 1 base from J, with 11 bases in between. The CDR3 sequence is CASSQEVRNTEAFF. For the CDR3, the DNA is TGTGCCAGCAGCCAAGAAGTCAGGAACACTGAAGCTTTCTTT.

This clonotype was detected ten times or more. This chain links TRBV6-5 with TRBJ1-2; D perhaps matches TRBD1 (6 bases). The CDR3 has 17 residues. The V and J ends lost 0 bases and 7 bases respectively, with 21 bases between them. The germline gives CDR1 MNHEY, CDR2 SVGAGI. DNA for the CDR3: TGTGCCAGCAGTTACTCGGCGGGGGCGAACGGTCGTGGTGGCTACACCTTC. It is translated as CASSYSAGANGRGGYTF.

This clonotype was recorded at least ten times. The V gene is TRBV12-3 or TRBV12-4, the J gene TRBJ2-2; either TRBD1 or TRBD2 may fit D (6 bases each). This CDR3 contains 15 residues. V was shortened by 2 bases and J by 4 bases, with 11 bases between the two germline ends. The CDR3 DNA is TGTGCCAGCAGTTTACACGGGGGCACCACCGGGGAGCTGTTTTTT. This encodes CASSLHGGTTGELFF.

At least ten counts were recorded for this clonotype. The chain links TRBV12-3 or TRBV12-4 to TRBJ1-2; D gene unclear. The V and J ends lost 1 base and 3 bases respectively, with 6 bases between them. CDR3 length equals 13 residues. The CDR3 coding sequence is TGTGCCAGCAGTTTAGTCAGGTACTATGGCTACACCTTC. Its protein is CASSLVRYYGYTF.

This clonotype has ten or more counts. CDR3 bases: TGTGCCAGCTCATTCGGGACAGTCTCCTACAATGAGCAGTTCTTC. Its translation: CASSFGTVSYNEQFF. The chain links TRBV18 to TRBJ2-1; 7 bases align to TRBD1. The CDR3 totals 15 residues. The junction had 4 bases not matched to a gene; V was cut back by 5 bases and J by 0 bases. Germline-derived CDR1 and CDR2 are KGHSH and LQKENI. Filled out from reference TRBV18 and TRBJ2-1, the complete variable domain reads NAGVMQNPRHLVRRRGQEARLRCSPMKGHSHVYWYRQLPEEGLKFMVYLQKENIIDESGMPKERFSAEFPKEGPSILRIQQVVRGDSAAYFCASSFGTVSYNEQFFGPGTRLTVL.

Ten or more counts support this clonotype. The chain couples TRBV7-3 to TRBJ1-1; D unresolved. Per germline, CDR1 SGHTA and CDR2 FQGTGA. This CDR3 has 14 amino acids. V was trimmed by 5 bases and J by 4 bases, leaving 14 bases between them. The chain's CDR3 is CASSPGGGSTEAFF. The CDR3 DNA reads as TGTGCCAGCAGCCCAGGAGGAGGAAGCACTGAAGCTTTCTTT.

This clonotype has just a few counts. The V and J genes are TRBV30 and TRBJ1-3, with 11 bases aligning to TRBD1. The germline gives CDR1 GTSNPN, CDR2 SVGIG (reference sequence). With 7 bases clipped from V and 2 bases from J, the junction kept 7 bases outside the gene matches. The CDR3 totals 15 residues. This CDR3 reads CASVPGQGAGNTIYF. The CDR3 region has the DNA TGTGCCTCCGTTCCGGGACAGGGGGCTGGAAACACCATATATTTT.

The rearrangement joins TRBV6-1 to TRBJ1-3; possibly TRBD1 for D (5 bases). The CDR3 loop spans 15 amino acids. Germline V gene lookup returns CDR1 MNHNS and CDR2 SASEGT. V lost 7 bases and J lost 2, with 15 bases in between. The chain's CDR3 is CASTSTDLAGNTIYF. In DNA form, the CDR3 reads TGTGCCAGCACTTCGACAGATCTTGCTGGAAACACCATATATTTT.

The chain has TRBV25-1 and TRBJ2-6; 9 bases are shared with TRBD1. CDR3 length equals 16 residues. V lost 8 bases and J lost 1; bases outside the gene matches: 6. The V gene's germline CDR1 is MGHDK and CDR2 SYGVNS. Written as DNA, the CDR3 is TGTGCCAGCCCGGGACAGGGTAGGTCTGGGGCCAACGTCCTGACTTTC. This encodes CASPGQGRSGANVLTF.

The chain uses TRBV19 and TRBJ2-2; 13 bases match TRBD2. Per the germline V gene, CDR1 is LNHDA and CDR2 is SQIVND (reference sequence). The CDR3 has 15 residues. V lost 5 bases and J lost 6; bases outside the gene matches: 3. CDR3 coding DNA: TGTGCCAGTAGTGTTACTAGCGGGGGGGCCGGGGAGCTGTTTTTT. Encoded protein: CASSVTSGGAGELFF.

This chain links TRBV3-1 with TRBJ2-2, with TRBD2 identical over 7 bases. From germline, CDR1 is LGHDT and CDR2 YNNKEL (reference sequence). The V gene end was trimmed by 2 bases and the J gene end by 4 bases; junction bases not matched to a gene: 7. The CDR3 loop spans 16 amino acids. CDR3 residues: CASSQNRDYFTGELFF. As DNA, the CDR3 is TGTGCCAGCAGCCAAAACCGGGACTACTTCACCGGGGAGCTGTTTTTT.

This clonotype was recorded at least ten times. The chain employs TRBV3-1 and TRBJ2-7; D not resolved. This CDR3 region has 14 residues. Trimming took 0 bases from V and 2 from J, leaving 8 bases between them. Per the germline V gene, CDR1 is LGHDT and CDR2 is YNNKEL (reference sequence). The CDR3 spells CASSQDSGTYEQYF. The CDR3, as DNA: TGTGCCAGCAGCCAAGATTCAGGTACCTACGAGCAGTACTTC.

This clonotype was counted many times. The rearrangement uses TRBV20-1 and TRBJ2-3; TRBD2 agrees at 8 bases. With V trimmed by 6 bases and J by 2 bases, 10 bases remained unmatched. The CDR3 length is 15 residues. The germline gives CDR1 DFQATT, CDR2 SNEGSKA (reference sequence). CDR3 sequence reads: CSALPWRGDTDTQYF. DNA for the CDR3: TGCAGTGCCCTCCCTTGGCGGGGGGACACAGATACGCAGTATTTT.

This clonotype was recorded at least ten times. The chain couples TRBV20-1 to TRBJ2-5; TRBD2 matches 8 bases. Germline V gene lookup returns CDR1 DFQATT and CDR2 SNEGSKA (reference sequence). J was trimmed by 7 bases and V by 1 base; bases with no gene match: 8. This CDR3 contains 14 residues. As DNA, the CDR3 is TGCAGTGCTAGAGGGCCAGCGGGGGCGGTGACCCAGTACTTC. Protein product: CSARGPAGAVTQYF.

The chain links TRBV11-3 to TRBJ1-2, with 7 bases that match TRBD1. There are 15 residues in the CDR3. V shed 3 bases and J 8 bases; nucleotides not matched to a gene: 12. Germline CDR1 SGHNT, CDR2 YENEEA. The CDR3 DNA reads as TGTGCCAGCAGCTTTTCAGGGGGATCGTCTGGAGGCTACACCTTC. Residues: CASSFSGGSSGGYTF.

The rearrangement uses TRBV28 and TRBJ2-3, with TRBD2 as a possible D gene (5 bases). Germline V gives CDR1 MDHEN, CDR2 SYDVKM. This CDR3 spans 15 amino acids. Trimming left V 2 bases short and J 4 bases short, with 13 bases between. CDR3 in DNA: TGTGCCAGCAGTTTAAACGGACCTAGCTCAGATACGCAGTATTTT. It specifies CASSLNGPSSDTQYF.

The rearrangement links TRBV6-2 or TRBV6-3 to TRBJ1-1; D is unclear. Trimming shortened V by 5 bases and J by 11 bases, and 12 bases separated the two germline ends. The CDR3 loop spans 11 amino acids. Per germline, CDR1 MNHEY and CDR2 SVGEGT. Here the CDR3 DNA reads TGTGCCAGCAGTGAAGTAGGGAGTGCTTTCTTT. Amino acid sequence: CASSEVGSAFF.

The V gene is TRBV18, the J gene TRBJ1-2; 10 bases match TRBD1. The length of the CDR3 is 14 residues. Losses at the gene ends were 0 bases for V and 7 bases for J; bases not matched to a gene: 2. The germline CDR1 and CDR2 sequences are KGHSH and LQKENI. The CDR3: CASSPPGQGIGYTF. Here the CDR3 DNA reads TGTGCCAGCTCACCACCGGGACAGGGGATTGGCTACACCTTC. The full variable domain, in which reference TRBV18 and TRBJ1-2 provide the parts outside the CDR3, is NAGVMQNPRHLVRRRGQEARLRCSPMKGHSHVYWYRQLPEEGLKFMVYLQKENIIDESGMPKERFSAEFPKEGPSILRIQQVVRGDSAAYFCASSPPGQGIGYTFGSGTRLTVV.

This clonotype was seen ten or more times. CDR3 sequence (DNA): TGTGCCAGCAGTGGAGGGGGAGGTGTAGATACGCAGTATTTT. The encoded protein is CASSGGGGVDTQYF. V and J are TRBV6-2 or TRBV6-3 and TRBJ2-3; D could derive from TRBD1 or TRBD2 (6 bases each). From germline, CDR1 is MNHEY and CDR2 SVGEGT. The ends were cut back, 5 bases at V and 5 bases at J, with 14 bases in the middle. This CDR3 region has 14 residues.